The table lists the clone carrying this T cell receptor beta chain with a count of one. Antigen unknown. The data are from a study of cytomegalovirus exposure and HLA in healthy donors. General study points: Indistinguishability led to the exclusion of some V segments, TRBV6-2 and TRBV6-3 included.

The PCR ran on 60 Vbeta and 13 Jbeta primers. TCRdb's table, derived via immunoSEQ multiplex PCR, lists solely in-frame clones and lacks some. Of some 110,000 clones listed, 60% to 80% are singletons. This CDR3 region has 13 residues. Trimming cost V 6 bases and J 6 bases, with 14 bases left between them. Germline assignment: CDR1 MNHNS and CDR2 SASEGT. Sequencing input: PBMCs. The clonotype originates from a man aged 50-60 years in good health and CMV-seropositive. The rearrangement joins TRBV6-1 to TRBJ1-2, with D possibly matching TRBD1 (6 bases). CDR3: CASRDSYLNGYTF. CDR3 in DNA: TGTGCCAGCAGGGACAGTTACCTTAATGGCTACACCTTC.